Following are 17 T cell receptor beta chains from one sample sequenced in a study of blood T cell repertoires in COVID-19. The assay was immunoSEQ multiplex PCR, and TCRdb's table has in-frame clones only and misses some. The sample contains about 360,000 clones, nearly 90% of which appear only once. What was sequenced was PBMCs or T cells enriched from blood (not recorded which). All receptors derive from a middle-aged woman with acute COVID-19.

This chain connects TRBV2 to TRBJ2-5; 11 nucleotides agree with TRBD1. This CDR3 has 14 amino acids. Looked up from germline, CDR1 is SNHLY and CDR2 is FYNNEI. V dropped 8 bases and J dropped 4; count of bases not matched to a gene: 6. The CDR3 loop is CASSGTGGLETQYF. DNA for the CDR3: TGTGCCAGCTCCGGGACAGGGGGTCTAGAGACCCAGTACTTC.

The chain combines TRBV27 with TRBJ2-7; tentatively, D is TRBD1 (5 bases). V was trimmed by 6 bases and J by 0 bases, leaving 12 bases between them. There are 14 residues in the CDR3. Germline CDR1 and CDR2: MNHEY and SMNVEV (reference sequence). Here the CDR3 reads CASRQGPSSYEQYF. CDR3 in DNA: TGTGCCAGCAGGCAGGGCCCCAGCTCCTACGAGCAGTACTTC.

This sequence joins TRBV2 and TRBJ2-3; 11 positions agree with TRBD2. Unmatched junction bases numbered 9, after V lost 6 bases and J lost 4 bases. CDR1 SNHLY and CDR2 FYNNEI come from the germline V gene. The CDR3 loop spans 16 amino acids. The CDR3 sequence: CASRPGLAVKADTQYF. The CDR3 coding sequence is TGTGCCAGCAGGCCGGGACTAGCGGTTAAAGCAGATACGCAGTATTTT.

The rearrangement uses TRBV6-5 and TRBJ1-2; weak D call: TRBD1 (5 bases). The CDR3 length is 13 residues. V dropped 6 bases and J dropped 8 bases, with 16 bases sitting between them. CDR1 MNHEY and CDR2 SVGAGI come from the germline V gene. The CDR3 spells CASRRGSVLGYTF. CDR3 in DNA: TGTGCCAGCAGGCGGGGCAGTGTTCTCGGCTACACCTTC.

The V call is TRBV5-8, the J call TRBJ1-5, with a possible D match to TRBD1 (5 bases). There are 15 residues in the CDR3. CDR1 and CDR2 (germline): SGHTS, YDEGEE. Deletions cut 0 bases from V and 1 base from J, with 8 bases between. As DNA, the CDR3 is TGTGCCAGCAGCTTGGTTGGGGGGAGCAATCAGCCCCAGCATTTT. Translating gives CASSLVGGSNQPQHF.

V usage is TRBV19 and J usage is TRBJ1-1; weak D call: TRBD1 (5 bases). Germline CDR1 LNHDA, CDR2 SQIVND (reference sequence). V was cut by 5 bases and J by 6 bases, with 10 bases left in between. The CDR3 sequence is 12 residues long. The CDR3 sequence is CASSEIRAEAFF. The CDR3 DNA sequence: TGTGCCAGTAGTGAAATCAGGGCTGAAGCTTTCTTT.

The chain employs TRBV6-1 and TRBJ2-1, with 12 nucleotides matching TRBD2. This CDR3 has 19 residues. With 4 bases clipped from V and 0 bases from J, the junction kept 10 bases outside the gene matches. Germline-derived CDR1 and CDR2 are MNHNS and SASEGT. The chain's CDR3 is CASSAASGGAISSYNEQFF. The CDR3 nucleotides are TGTGCCAGCAGTGCTGCTAGCGGGGGGGCGATTAGCTCCTACAATGAGCAGTTCTTC.

The chain has TRBV4-1 and TRBJ2-7, with 10 bases that match TRBD1. The CDR3 covers 16 residues. Unmatched junction bases numbered 9, after V lost 3 bases and J lost 4 bases. From germline, CDR1 is MGHRA and CDR2 YSYEKL. The CDR3: CASSHRPGQGLYEQYF. Written as DNA, the CDR3 is TGCGCCAGCAGCCATAGGCCGGGACAGGGGCTATACGAGCAGTACTTC.

The rearrangement links TRBV25-1 to TRBJ2-5; 8 bases match TRBD1. V was clipped by 2 bases and J by 5 bases; unmatched bases: 4. The CDR3 runs to 14 residues. Germline assignment: CDR1 MGHDK and CDR2 SYGVNS. The CDR3 region is CASSELRDRETQYF. The CDR3 DNA is TGTGCCAGCAGTGAACTCCGGGACAGGGAGACCCAGTACTTC.

This chain uses TRBV2 with TRBJ2-1; 11 nucleotides line up with TRBD2. This CDR3 spans 15 amino acids. Germline-derived CDR1 and CDR2 are SNHLY and FYNNEI. V trimming: 6 bases; J trimming: 3 bases; junction bases outside the gene matches: 4. The CDR3 loop is CASRKGLAVYNEQFF. The CDR3 nucleotides are TGTGCCAGCAGAAAGGGACTAGCGGTCTACAATGAGCAGTTCTTC.

The gene calls are TRBV5-8 and TRBJ1-6, with D maybe TRBD1 (6 bases). CDR3 length: 15 residues. Germline CDR1 reads SGHTS; CDR2 reads YDEGEE. V was trimmed by 4 bases and J by 4 bases, leaving 12 bases between them. The CDR3 sequence is CASSPWTVYNSPLHF. CDR3 nucleotides: TGTGCCAGCAGCCCCTGGACAGTTTATAATTCACCCCTCCACTTT.

The chain links TRBV7-8 to TRBJ1-1; the D gene is possibly TRBD1 (6 bases). In germline, CDR1 is SGHVS, CDR2 FQNEAQ. The CDR3 has 14 amino acids. V lost 5 bases, J lost 4 bases, and 14 bases lay in between. This CDR3 is CASSPFGQLTEAFF. The CDR3 bases are TGTGCCAGCAGCCCCTTTGGACAGCTCACTGAAGCTTTCTTT.

The rearrangement joins TRBV5-6 to TRBJ2-7; TRBD1 aligns across 7 bases. J gave up 0 bases and V 3 bases, and 6 bases lay outside the gene matches. Germline V gene sequence: CDR1 SGHDT, CDR2 YYEEEE. The CDR3 runs to 15 residues. CDR3 sequence: CASSYGTVSSYEQYF. CDR3 DNA: TGTGCCAGCAGCTACGGGACAGTATCCTCCTACGAGCAGTACTTC.

To note about this clone: One end of the junction is discordant with germline, which a read error may explain. The V call is TRBV9, the J call TRBJ2-1; TRBD2 matches 8 bases. This CDR3 is 13 amino acids long. Germline V gene data show CDR1 as SGDLS and CDR2 as YYNGEE. This CDR3 reads CASSVDGSGVSIF. The CDR3 coding sequence is TGTGCCAGCAGCGTAGATGGTAGCGGGGTCTCCATCTTC.

The chain links TRBV10-3 to TRBJ2-5; D perhaps matches TRBD2 (5 bases). Looked up from germline, CDR1 is ENHRY and CDR2 is SYGVKD. Trimming pared 0 bases from V and 1 base from J, leaving 18 bases between. The CDR3 loop spans 18 amino acids. Here the CDR3 DNA reads TGTGCCATCAGTGAGTCGAGGAGGATTGGACGGTCCCAAGAGACCCAGTACTTC. Translated, it gives CAISESRRIGRSQETQYF.

V is TRBV2 and J is TRBJ2-5, with unresolved D. Deletions cut 10 bases from V and 2 bases from J, with 14 bases between. The CDR3 contains 13 residues. The germline gives CDR1 SNHLY, CDR2 FYNNEI. CDR3 region: CAILSRFQETQYF. DNA for the CDR3: TGTGCCATCCTATCGAGGTTTCAAGAGACCCAGTACTTC.

This clone occurred once. The rearrangement links TRBV4-1 to TRBJ1-4, with 7 bases identical to TRBD1. This CDR3 has 18 amino acids. Germline loops: CDR1 MGHRA, CDR2 YSYEKL. V gave up 2 bases and J gave up 2 bases; unmatched junction bases: 11. CDR3 region: CASSQTLTQGRTNEKLFF. The DNA of the CDR3 is TGCGCCAGCAGCCAAACCCTAACACAGGGGCGCACTAATGAAAAACTGTTTTTT.